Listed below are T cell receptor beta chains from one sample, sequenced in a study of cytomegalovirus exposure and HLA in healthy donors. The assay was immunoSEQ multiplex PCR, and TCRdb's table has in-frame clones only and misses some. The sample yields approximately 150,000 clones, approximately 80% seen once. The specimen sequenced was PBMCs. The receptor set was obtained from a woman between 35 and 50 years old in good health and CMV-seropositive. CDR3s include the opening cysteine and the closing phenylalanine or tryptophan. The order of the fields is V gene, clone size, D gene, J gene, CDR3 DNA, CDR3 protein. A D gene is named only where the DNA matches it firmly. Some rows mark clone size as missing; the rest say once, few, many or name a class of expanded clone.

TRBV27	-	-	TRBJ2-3	TGTGCCACCCAGGGACACAACACAGATACGCAGTATTTT	CATQGHNTDTQYF
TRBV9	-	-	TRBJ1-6	TGTGCCAGCAGCGTAGGGCCGGGGGGAGATTCACCCCTCCACTTT	CASSVGPGGDSPLHF
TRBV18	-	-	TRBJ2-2	-	CASSPVLRVNTGELFF
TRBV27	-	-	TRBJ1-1	TGTGCCAGCAGTTTATCGGGAGTGGGGGGGAACACTGAAGCTTTCTTT	CASSLSGVGGNTEAFF
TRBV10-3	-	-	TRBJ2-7	TGTGCCATCAGGACAGACTTTTCCTACGAGCAGTACTTC	CAIRTDFSYEQYF
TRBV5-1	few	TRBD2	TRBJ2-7	TGCGCCAGCAGCTCAGGACTAGCGGGGGCCACCTACGAGCAGTACTTC	CASSSGLAGATYEQYF
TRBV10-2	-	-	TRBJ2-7	TGCGCCAGCAGTGAGGCCTACCTCTCCTACGAGCAGTACTTC	CASSEAYLSYEQYF
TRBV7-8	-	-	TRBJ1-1	TGTGCCAGCAGCTTAGTATCCGGGAACACTGAAGCTTTCTTT	CASSLVSGNTEAFF
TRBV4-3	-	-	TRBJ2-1	TGCGCCAGCAGCCAGACTACCTACGCCTACAATGAGCAGTTCTTC	CASSQTTYAYNEQFF
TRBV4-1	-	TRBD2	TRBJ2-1	TGCGCCAGCAGCCTGCCAGCGGGGGGGTCTCATCGGTTCTTC	CASSLPAGGSHRFF
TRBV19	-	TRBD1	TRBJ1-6	TGTGCCAGTAACGACTCAGGGGGTTCACCCCTCCACTTT	CASNDSGGSPLHF
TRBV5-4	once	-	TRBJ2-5	TGTGCCAGCAGCTGGGAGGGGGGAGGGCTGGGAGAGACCCAGTACTTC	CASSWEGGGLGETQYF
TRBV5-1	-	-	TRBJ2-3	TGCGCCAGCAGCTTGGGAAATAGCGGTAGCACAGATACGCAGTATTTT	CASSLGNSGSTDTQYF
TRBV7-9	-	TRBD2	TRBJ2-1	TGTGCCAGCAGCTTCCCCGCGGGGGGGAACTACAATGAGCAGTTCTTC	CASSFPAGGNYNEQFF
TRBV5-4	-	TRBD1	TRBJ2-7	TGTGCCAGCAGCCCCGACAGGGGAAGGGCCCGCTACGAGCAGTACTTC	CASSPDRGRARYEQYF
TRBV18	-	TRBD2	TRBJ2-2	TGTGCCAGCTCACTGGACCTAGCGGGAGTCGGCACCGGGGAGCTGTTTTTT	CASSLDLAGVGTGELFF
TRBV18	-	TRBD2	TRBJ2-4	TGTGCCAGCTCACCACCAAGCGGGAGAAACATTCAGTACTTC	CASSPPSGRNIQYF
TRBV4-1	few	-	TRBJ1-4	TGCGCCAGCAGGCCATCAGGAAGCGGCGGTGAAAAACTGTTTTTT	CASRPSGSGGEKLFF
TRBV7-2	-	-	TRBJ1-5	TGTGCCAGCAGCTTATGGATCGCGGCGGATCAGCCCCAGCATTTT	CASSLWIAADQPQHF
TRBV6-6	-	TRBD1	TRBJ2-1	TGTGCCAGCAGTCCGGGACAGGGGAACGGGAATGAGCAGTTCTTC	CASSPGQGNGNEQFF
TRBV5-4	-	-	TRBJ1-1	TGTGCCAGCAGCCCTGTTAACAGGGTAGGGACTGAAGCTTTCTTT	CASSPVNRVGTEAFF
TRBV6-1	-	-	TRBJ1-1	TGTGCCAGCAGACAGGGCGGGAACACTGAAGCTTTCTTT	CASRQGGNTEAFF
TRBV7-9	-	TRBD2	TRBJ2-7	TGTGCCAGCAGCTTACATCCTAGCGGGAGCTACGAGCAGTACTTC	CASSLHPSGSYEQYF
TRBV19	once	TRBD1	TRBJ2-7	TGTGCCAGTAGTCTAAAGACAGGGGGCAAATACGAGCAGTACTTC	CASSLKTGGKYEQYF
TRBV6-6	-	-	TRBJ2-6	TGTGCCAGCAGTTATACATTCTCTGGGGCCAACGTCCTGACTTTC	CASSYTFSGANVLTF
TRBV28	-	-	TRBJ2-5	TGTGCCAGCAGCCCATACTACCTGAATCAAGAGACCCAGTACTTC	CASSPYYLNQETQYF
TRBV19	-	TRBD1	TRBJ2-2	TGTGCCAGTAGTCCAAGGCCCCAGGGGGCGGACACCGGGGAGCTGTTTTTT	CASSPRPQGADTGELFF
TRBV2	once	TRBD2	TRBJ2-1	TGTGCCAGCAGTGTCCAGCGGGGCTCCAATGAGCAGTTCTTC	CASSVQRGSNEQFF
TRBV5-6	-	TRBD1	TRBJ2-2	TGTGCCAGCAGCTCCGGGACAGGGGGACGAAGCACCGGGGAGCTGTTTTTT	CASSSGTGGRSTGELFF
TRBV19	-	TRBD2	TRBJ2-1	TGTGCCAGTAGGGAGGGGATAGCGGGAGGGAATGAGCAGTTCTTC	CASREGIAGGNEQFF
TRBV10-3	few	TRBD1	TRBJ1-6	TGTGCCATCAGTGCAGGACAGGGTAATTCACCCCTCCACTTT	CAISAGQGNSPLHF
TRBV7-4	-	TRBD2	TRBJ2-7	TGTGCCAGCAGCTTCCCTCTAGCGGGTTTCGTATGGTCTGTCTACGAGCAGTACTTC	CASSFPLAGFVWSVYEQYF
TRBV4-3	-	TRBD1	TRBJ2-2	TGCGCCAGCAGCCAAACAGGGGAGACCGGGGAGCTGTTTTTT	CASSQTGETGELFF
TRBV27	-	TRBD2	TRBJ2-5	TGTGCCAGCAGCCATGGGACTACCCAGACCCAGTACTTC	CASSHGTTQTQYF
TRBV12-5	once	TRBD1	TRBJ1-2	TGTGCTAGTGGTCGCTCCGGGGGACAGGGGCCTGGCTACACCTTC	CASGRSGGQGPGYTF